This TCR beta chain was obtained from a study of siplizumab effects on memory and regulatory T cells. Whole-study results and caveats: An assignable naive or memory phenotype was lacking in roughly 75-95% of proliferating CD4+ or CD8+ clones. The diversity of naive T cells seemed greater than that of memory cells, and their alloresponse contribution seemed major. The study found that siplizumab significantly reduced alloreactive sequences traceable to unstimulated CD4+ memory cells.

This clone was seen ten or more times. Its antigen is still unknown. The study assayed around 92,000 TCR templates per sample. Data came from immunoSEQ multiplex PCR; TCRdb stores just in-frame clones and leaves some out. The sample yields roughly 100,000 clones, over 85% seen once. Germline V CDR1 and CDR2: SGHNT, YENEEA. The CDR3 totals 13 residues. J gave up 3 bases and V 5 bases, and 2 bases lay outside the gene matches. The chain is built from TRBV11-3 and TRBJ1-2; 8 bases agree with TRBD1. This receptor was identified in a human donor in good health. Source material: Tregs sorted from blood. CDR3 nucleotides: TGTGCCAGCAGCGCGGACAGGGACTATGGCTACACCTTC. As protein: CASSADRDYGYTF.